The next 27 T cell receptor beta chains were all read from a single sample in a study of T-cell reconstitution after alpha-beta-depleted transplantation in children. Preparation of the TCRbeta library involved a method that used unique molecular identifiers. From the PCR reads, TCRdb called clonotypes with MiXCR, one entry per CDR3 protein. The sample contains roughly 500,000 distinct CDR3 sequences, under 15% of which appear only once. The source material was PBMCs from the stem cell graft donor, sampled from the stem cell graft. Every receptor here comes from a human donor who donated a stem cell graft to a child with combined immunodeficiency.

At least ten counts were recorded for this clonotype. The V call is TRBV24-1, the J call TRBJ2-1; D uncertain. V lost 6 bases, J lost 8 bases, and 10 bases lay in between. Looked up from germline, CDR1 is KGHDR and CDR2 is SFDVKD. The CDR3 loop spans 12 amino acids. The chain's CDR3 is CATSPGGHEQFF. The CDR3, as DNA: TGTGCCACCAGTCCGGGTGGCCATGAGCAGTTCTTC.

The chain recombines TRBV24-1 with TRBJ2-2; TRBD2 matches at 10 bases. The germline V gene has CDR1 KGHDR and CDR2 SFDVKD. The CDR3 is 18 amino acids. Losses at the gene ends were 6 bases for V and 3 bases for J; bases not matched to a gene: 12. CDR3 region: CATSRKLSGRYDTGELFF. The CDR3 bases are TGTGCCACCAGTCGTAAACTTAGCGGGAGGTACGACACCGGGGAGCTGTTTTTT.

V gene TRBV24-1 combines with J gene TRBJ2-3; D may be TRBD2 (6 bases). The CDR3 sequence is 15 residues long. Trimming removed 3 bases from V and 4 bases from J, with 13 bases in between. Germline loops: CDR1 KGHDR, CDR2 SFDVKD. Here the CDR3 DNA reads TGTGCCACCAGTGATCGCGCGGAGGGGTCAGATACGCAGTATTTT. Its protein is CATSDRAEGSDTQYF.

A remark on this clonotype: A read error may be the cause here, since a much bigger clone is one base away. The chain couples TRBV6-5 to TRBJ2-3; 10 bases align to TRBD2. The V segment lost 2 bases and the J segment 2 bases; nucleotides outside the gene matches: 1. Germline V gene sequence: CDR1 MNHEY, CDR2 SVGAGI. This CDR3 region has 15 residues. The CDR3 DNA sequence: TGTGCCAGCAGTTACCTAGCGGGGGCCACAGATACGCAGTATTTT. Protein sequence: CASSYLAGATDTQYF.

The sample holds a few counts of this clonotype. This chain joins TRBV5-5 and TRBJ2-3, with TRBD2 identical over 8 bases. V lost 0 bases to trimming and J lost 2 bases; unmatched junction nucleotides: 5. CDR1 and CDR2 (germline): SGHKS, YYEKEE (reference sequence). The CDR3 is 16 amino acids. Here the CDR3 reads CASSLDGGGFTDTQYF. CDR3 sequence (DNA): TGTGCCAGCAGCTTGGACGGCGGGGGGTTCACAGATACGCAGTATTTT.

This clonotype came up a few times. The chain has TRBV27 and TRBJ1-1, with D hard to call. The CDR3 spans 15 residues. Trimming stripped 6 bases from V and 6 bases from J, with 20 bases between. Germline CDR1 MNHEY, CDR2 SMNVEV (reference sequence). The CDR3 loop reads CASSLYLNLRSEAFF. Written as DNA, the CDR3 is TGTGCCAGCAGCCTATACCTTAATCTCAGGTCTGAAGCTTTCTTT.

This clonotype was seen a handful of times. This chain joins TRBV9 and TRBJ2-3, with D perhaps TRBD2 (5 bases). The V and J ends lost 3 bases and 7 bases respectively, with 12 bases between them. Per the germline V gene, CDR1 is SGDLS and CDR2 is YYNGEE. The CDR3 length is 13 residues. The CDR3 protein is CASSGTDYYTQYF. The CDR3 DNA sequence: TGTGCCAGCAGCGGGACCGACTATTATACGCAGTATTTT.

The chain combines TRBV29-1 with TRBJ2-5; 9 nucleotides align to TRBD1. Germline V gives CDR1 SQVTM, CDR2 ANQGSEA. Trimming at V came to 7 bases and at J to 2 bases, leaving 11 bases not matched to a gene. This CDR3 has 15 amino acids. CDR3 sequence: CSAAGGQGIQETQYF. CDR3 nucleotide sequence: TGCAGCGCCGCCGGGGGACAGGGCATACAAGAGACCCAGTACTTC.

The sample holds a few counts of this clonotype. This chain connects TRBV4-3 to TRBJ2-7; D uncertain. CDR1 is LGHNA and CDR2 is YSLEER in the germline V gene. Trimming removed 1 base at V and 3 bases at J, with 7 bases between. The CDR3 is 13 amino acids. CDR3 region: CASSQAFFYEQYF. CDR3 in DNA: TGCGCCAGCAGCCAAGCTTTTTTCTACGAGCAGTACTTC.

This rearrangement joins TRBV18 to TRBJ2-7; D is possibly TRBD1 (6 bases). There are 15 residues in the CDR3. The germline V and J ends were trimmed by 2 bases and 7 bases, with 18 bases remaining between them. Germline CDR1 is KGHSH and CDR2 is LQKENI. The CDR3 nucleotides are TGTGCCAGCTCACCAGACAGGATTGTCGCAGGGGAGCAGTACTTC. It codes for CASSPDRIVAGEQYF.

This clonotype was observed many times. This chain links TRBV29-1 with TRBJ2-7; weak D call: TRBD1 (5 bases). CDR1 is SQVTM, CDR2 ANQGSEA, per germline. The length of the CDR3 is 14 residues. V lost 4 bases and J 4 bases, leaving 17 bases between the germline ends. CDR3 amino acids: CSVADSRSSYEQYF. CDR3 in DNA: TGCAGCGTTGCTGACAGTCGATCATCGTACGAGCAGTACTTC.

The sample holds a few counts of this clonotype. The V and J genes are TRBV12-3 or TRBV12-4 and TRBJ2-7; D tentatively fits TRBD1 or TRBD2 (5 bases each). V lost 7 bases, J lost 3 bases, and 16 bases lay in between. This CDR3 region has 14 residues. The CDR3 DNA reads as TGTGCCAGCACCCTGTCTGGGACGGACTACGAGCAGTACTTC. Translating gives CASTLSGTDYEQYF.

This clonotype appeared a few times. The CDR3 DNA reads TGTGCCAGCAGTTTAGGAAGTTCCAGGGCGTACACTGAAGCTTTCTTT. This encodes CASSLGSSRAYTEAFF. The chain has TRBV12-3 or TRBV12-4 and TRBJ1-1; weak D call: TRBD1 (5 bases). V lost 1 base and J 3 bases, leaving 15 bases between the germline ends. The CDR3 runs 16 residues.

The rearrangement links TRBV12-3 or TRBV12-4 to TRBJ2-1, with TRBD1 as a possible D gene (7 bases). The CDR3 sequence is 15 residues long. Trimming pared 4 bases from V and 5 bases from J, leaving 15 bases between. The CDR3 DNA sequence: TGTGCCAGCAGTTCCGCGGGACAGTGGGACAATGAGCAGTTCTTC. Residues: CASSSAGQWDNEQFF.

This clonotype occurred many times. This sequence joins TRBV6-5 and TRBJ2-4; 14 bases agree with TRBD2. The CDR3 spans 17 residues. Per the germline V gene, CDR1 is MNHEY and CDR2 is SVGAGI. The V gene end was trimmed by 2 bases and the J gene end by 4 bases; junction bases not matched to a gene: 4. The CDR3 nucleotides read TGTGCCAGCAGTTACCCGGGACTAGCGGGAGTTAAAAACATTCAGTACTTC. Its translation is CASSYPGLAGVKNIQYF.

This rearrangement joins TRBV20-1 to TRBJ2-1, with D possibly TRBD1 on 6 matching bases. The V end lost 3 bases, the J end lost 1 base, and 28 bases lay between the germline ends. The CDR3 has 20 amino acids. The germline CDR1 and CDR2 sequences are DFQATT and SNEGSKA (reference sequence). CDR3: CSASDIHIEIRGFSYNEQFF. CDR3 DNA sequence: TGCAGTGCTAGTGATATCCACATAGAGATTAGGGGGTTTTCCTACAATGAGCAGTTCTTC.

The sample holds many counts of this clonotype. The gene calls are TRBV5-1 and TRBJ2-5; 7 bases align to TRBD2. Germline V gene sequence: CDR1 SGHRS, CDR2 YFSETQ. V gave up 2 bases and J gave up 5 bases; unmatched junction bases: 12. The CDR3 length is 16 residues. CDR3 in amino acids: CASSLLAGAEGETQYF. DNA of the CDR3: TGCGCCAGCAGCTTATTAGCGGGCGCCGAGGGTGAGACCCAGTACTTC.

The rearrangement joins TRBV20-1 to TRBJ2-7, with D hard to call. Between the trimmed V and J ends, which lost 0 bases and 3 bases, there was a span of 12 bases. The CDR3 consists of 14 residues. Germline V gene sequence: CDR1 DFQATT, CDR2 SNEGSKA (reference sequence). The CDR3 region has the DNA TGCAGTGCTAGAGATCGTAAGAATTACTACGAGCAGTACTTC. Amino acids: CSARDRKNYYEQYF.

This clonotype was seen only a few times. The V and J genes are TRBV6-2 or TRBV6-3 and TRBJ1-1, with D unresolved. Trimming removed 5 bases from V and 2 bases from J, with 12 bases in between. The CDR3 is made up of 14 amino acids. CDR1 MNHEY and CDR2 SVGEGT come from the germline V gene. CDR3 sequence (DNA): TGTGCCAGCAGTACCCGGGAGCGAAACACTGAAGCTTTCTTT. Translated, it gives CASSTRERNTEAFF.

This clonotype was seen ten or more times. The genes are TRBV25-1 and TRBJ2-7, with TRBD2 matching over 9 bases. V lost 4 bases, J lost 5 bases, and 6 bases stayed unmatched. CDR1 and CDR2 (germline): MGHDK, SYGVNS. The CDR3 spans 14 residues. The CDR3: CASSASLAGNEQYF. The CDR3 region has the DNA TGTGCCAGCAGTGCGTCCCTAGCGGGAAACGAGCAGTACTTC.

In its sample, this clonotype was seen once. The chain has TRBV2 and TRBJ2-7, with TRBD1 identical over 10 bases. Germline CDR1 reads SNHLY; CDR2 reads FYNNEI. The CDR3 length is 15 residues. CDR3 sequence (DNA): TGTACCTGCAGTTTTGATGGGACAGGGGAAGGCGAGCAGTACTTC. It yields the protein CTCSFDGTGEGEQYF.

The chain carries TRBV4-3 and TRBJ2-3, with a possible D match to TRBD1 (6 bases). This CDR3 is built from 15 residues. V was pared by 0 bases and J by 7 bases, with 14 bases between. The germline CDR1 and CDR2 sequences are LGHNA and YSLEER. The CDR3 DNA reads TGCGCCAGCAGCCAAGAGGGTCAGGGGTTGAATACGCAGTATTTT. Amino acids: CASSQEGQGLNTQYF.

This clonotype was observed many times. CDR3 nucleotide sequence: TGCAGTGCGCCCGGGACTAGCGACTACAATGAGCAGTTCTTC. The encoded protein is CSAPGTSDYNEQFF. The J gene is TRBJ2-1, the V gene TRBV20-1, with 10 bases matching TRBD2. CDR3 size: 14 residues. Germline trimming cut 6 bases from V and 3 bases from J; bases unmatched to any gene: 5. Germline lookup yields CDR1 DFQATT and CDR2 SNEGSKA (reference sequence).

DNA for the CDR3: TGTGCCAGCCCCGTGTCGGAAACCGGGGAGCTGTTTTTT. It specifies CASPVSETGELFF. The rearrangement links TRBV7-9 to TRBJ2-2; D unclear. Germline-derived CDR1 and CDR2 are SEHNR and FQNEAQ (reference sequence). The CDR3 is 13 residues long. V was cut by 8 bases and J by 5 bases, with 12 bases left in between.

This clonotype was seen at least ten times. V usage is TRBV5-1 and J usage is TRBJ1-1; D may be TRBD1 (6 bases). Germline CDR1 and CDR2: SGHRS and YFSETQ. V lost 4 bases and J 1 base, leaving 17 bases between the germline ends. The CDR3 runs to 16 residues. As DNA, the CDR3 is TGCGCCAGCAGCCGAAGACAACAGGGAGAGAACACTGAAGCTTTCTTT. Amino acid sequence: CASSRRQQGENTEAFF.

V and J are TRBV7-9 and TRBJ2-1; perhaps TRBD2 as D (6 bases). The CDR3 is 16 amino acids. Trimming cost V 1 base and J 5 bases, with 15 bases left between them. Germline-derived CDR1 and CDR2 are SEHNR and FQNEAQ (reference sequence). The CDR3 region has the DNA TGTGCCAGCAGCTTAGAAAGACTAGTAACGGACAATGAGCAGTTCTTC. Amino acid sequence: CASSLERLVTDNEQFF.

V gene TRBV4-3 combines with J gene TRBJ2-2; 8 bases map to TRBD1. V shed 4 bases and J 1 base; nucleotides not matched to a gene: 2. The CDR3 runs 15 residues. Germline CDR1 LGHNA, CDR2 YSLEER. The CDR3 loop reads CASSRGTGNTGELFF. CDR3 bases: TGCGCCAGCAGCCGAGGGACAGGGAACACCGGGGAGCTGTTTTTT.